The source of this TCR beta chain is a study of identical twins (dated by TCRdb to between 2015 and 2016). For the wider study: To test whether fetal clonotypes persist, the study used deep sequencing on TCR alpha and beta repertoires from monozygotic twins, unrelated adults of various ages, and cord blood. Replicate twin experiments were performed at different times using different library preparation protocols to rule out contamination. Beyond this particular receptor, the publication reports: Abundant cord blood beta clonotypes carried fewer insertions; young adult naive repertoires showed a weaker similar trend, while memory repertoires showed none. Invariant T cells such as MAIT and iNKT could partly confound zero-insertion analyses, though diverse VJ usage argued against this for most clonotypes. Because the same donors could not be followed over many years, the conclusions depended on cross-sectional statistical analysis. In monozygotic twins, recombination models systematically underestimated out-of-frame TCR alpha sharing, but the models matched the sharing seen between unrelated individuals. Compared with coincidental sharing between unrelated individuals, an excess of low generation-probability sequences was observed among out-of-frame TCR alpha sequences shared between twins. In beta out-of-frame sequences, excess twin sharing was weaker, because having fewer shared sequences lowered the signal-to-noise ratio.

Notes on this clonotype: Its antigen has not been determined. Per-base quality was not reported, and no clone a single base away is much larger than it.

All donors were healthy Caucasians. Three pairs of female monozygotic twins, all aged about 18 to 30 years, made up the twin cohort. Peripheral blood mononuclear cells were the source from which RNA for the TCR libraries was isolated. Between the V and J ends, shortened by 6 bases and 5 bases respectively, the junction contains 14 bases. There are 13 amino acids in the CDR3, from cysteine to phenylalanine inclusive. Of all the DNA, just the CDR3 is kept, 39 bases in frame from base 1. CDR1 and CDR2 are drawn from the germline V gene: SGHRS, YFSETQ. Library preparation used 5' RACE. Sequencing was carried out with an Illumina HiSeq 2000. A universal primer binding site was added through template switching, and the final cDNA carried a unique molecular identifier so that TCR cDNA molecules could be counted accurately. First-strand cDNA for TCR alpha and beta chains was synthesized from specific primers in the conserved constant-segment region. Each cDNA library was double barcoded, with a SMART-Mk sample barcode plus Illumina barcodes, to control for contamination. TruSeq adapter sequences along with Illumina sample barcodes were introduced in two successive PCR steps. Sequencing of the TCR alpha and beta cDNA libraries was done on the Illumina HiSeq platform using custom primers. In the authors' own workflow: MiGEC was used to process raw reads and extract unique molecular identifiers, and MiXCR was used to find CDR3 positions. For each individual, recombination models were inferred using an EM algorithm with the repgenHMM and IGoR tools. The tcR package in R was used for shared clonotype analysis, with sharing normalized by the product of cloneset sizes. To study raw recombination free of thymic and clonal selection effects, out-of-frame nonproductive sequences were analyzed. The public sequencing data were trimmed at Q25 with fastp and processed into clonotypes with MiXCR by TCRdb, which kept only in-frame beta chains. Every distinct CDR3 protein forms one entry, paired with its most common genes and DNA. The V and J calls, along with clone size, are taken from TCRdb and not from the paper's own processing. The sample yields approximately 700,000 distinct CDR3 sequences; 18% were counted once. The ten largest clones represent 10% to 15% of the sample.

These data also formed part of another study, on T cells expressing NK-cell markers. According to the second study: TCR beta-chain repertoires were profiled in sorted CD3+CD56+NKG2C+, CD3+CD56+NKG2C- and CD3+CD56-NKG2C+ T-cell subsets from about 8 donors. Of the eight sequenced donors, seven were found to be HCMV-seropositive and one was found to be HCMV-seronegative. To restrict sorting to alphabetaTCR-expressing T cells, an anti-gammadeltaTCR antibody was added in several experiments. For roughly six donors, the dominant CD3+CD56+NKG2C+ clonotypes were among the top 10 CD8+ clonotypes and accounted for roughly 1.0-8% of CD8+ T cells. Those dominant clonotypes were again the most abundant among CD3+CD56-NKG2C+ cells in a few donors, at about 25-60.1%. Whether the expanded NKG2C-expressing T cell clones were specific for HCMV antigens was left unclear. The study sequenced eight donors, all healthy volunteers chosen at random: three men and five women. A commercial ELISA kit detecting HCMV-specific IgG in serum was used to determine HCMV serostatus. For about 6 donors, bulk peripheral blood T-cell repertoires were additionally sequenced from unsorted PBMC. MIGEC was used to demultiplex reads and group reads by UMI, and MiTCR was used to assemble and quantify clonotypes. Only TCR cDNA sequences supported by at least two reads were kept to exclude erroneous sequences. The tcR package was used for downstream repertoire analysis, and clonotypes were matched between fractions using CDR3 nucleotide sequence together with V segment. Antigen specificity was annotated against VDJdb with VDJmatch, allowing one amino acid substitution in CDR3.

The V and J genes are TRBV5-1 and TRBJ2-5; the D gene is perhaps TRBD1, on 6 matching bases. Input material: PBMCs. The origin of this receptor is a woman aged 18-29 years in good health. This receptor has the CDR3 CASKVAGDETQYF. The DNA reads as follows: TGCGCCAGCAAGGTGGCAGGGGATGAGACCCAGTACTTC.